The rows below give T cell receptor beta chains drawn from one sample of a study of shared clonotypes between healthy human individuals. Libraries were prepared by immunoSEQ multiplex PCR; TCRdb keeps only in-frame clonotypes and omits some of them. The sample records more than 2,000,000 clones, about 92% being singletons. Sequenced sample: naive CD4+ T cells from PBMCs. The origin of the receptors is a man aged 18 to 29 in good health. Some clones in this sample may be carry-over from other donors' samples. Both conserved end residues are part of each CDR3. A D gene is named only where the DNA matches it firmly. The size of a clone is reported for some rows only, either as once, few or many, or as a class for expanded clones.

CDR3 DNA: TGCAGCGCAGGAGAGAGGGGGGATTTT
CDR3 protein: CSAGERGDF
clone size: few
CDR3 length: 9
J gene: TRBJ1-3
D gene: NA
V gene: TRBV29-1

CDR3 DNA: TGCGCCAGCAGCCAAGGGACTAGCGGACCCTACAATGAGCAGTTCTTC
CDR3 protein: CASSQGTSGPYNEQFF
clone size: NA
CDR3 length: 16
J gene: TRBJ2-1
D gene: TRBD2
V gene: TRBV4-1

CDR3 DNA: TGTGCCAGCAGCTCGGTGGGACAGAACACTGAAGCTTTCTTT
CDR3 protein: CASSSVGQNTEAFF
clone size: NA
CDR3 length: 14
J gene: TRBJ1-1
D gene: NA
V gene: TRBV11-2

CDR3 DNA: TGTGCCAGCAGTGCGACCGGACTAGGAATCTACGAGCAGTACTTC
CDR3 protein: CASSATGLGIYEQYF
clone size: once
CDR3 length: 15
J gene: TRBJ2-7
D gene: TRBD2
V gene: TRBV6-1

CDR3 DNA: TGTGCCAGCAGCGTGCGCCTAGGTACGCAGTATTTT
CDR3 protein: CASSVRLGTQYF
clone size: once
CDR3 length: 12
J gene: TRBJ2-3
D gene: NA
V gene: TRBV5-5

CDR3 DNA: TGTGCCAGCAGCTTAACCCTCTTTCGTGGGAACTCCTACGAGCAGTACTTC
CDR3 protein: CASSLTLFRGNSYEQYF
clone size: NA
CDR3 length: 17
J gene: TRBJ2-7
D gene: NA
V gene: TRBV7-3

CDR3 DNA: TGTGCCTGGACCGACATTTTAGGCAATCAGCCCCAGCATTTT
CDR3 protein: CAWTDILGNQPQHF
clone size: NA
CDR3 length: 14
J gene: TRBJ1-5
D gene: NA
V gene: TRBV30

CDR3 DNA: TGTGCCAGTAGCGAGGCCCGTCGGGGTAGCGGGGGTTCAGATACGCAGTATTTT
CDR3 protein: CASSEARRGSGGSDTQYF
clone size: NA
CDR3 length: 18
J gene: TRBJ2-3
D gene: TRBD2
V gene: TRBV19

CDR3 DNA: TGTGCCAGCAGCATTAACAGGAGACTAAACACCGGGGAGCTGTTTTTT
CDR3 protein: CASSINRRLNTGELFF
clone size: NA
CDR3 length: 16
J gene: TRBJ2-2
D gene: NA
V gene: TRBV7-3

CDR3 DNA: TGTGCCAGCAGTTACCCCCGGGGCACCGGGGAGCTGTTTTTT
CDR3 protein: CASSYPRGTGELFF
clone size: NA
CDR3 length: 14
J gene: TRBJ2-2
D gene: NA
V gene: TRBV6-5

CDR3 DNA: TGTGCCAGCAGCGTAGACTCCGGGTATGAGACCCAGTACTTC
CDR3 protein: CASSVDSGYETQYF
clone size: NA
CDR3 length: 14
J gene: TRBJ2-5
D gene: NA
V gene: TRBV9

CDR3 DNA: TGTGCCTGGAATTTTGGTGGGGTAGCGGTTTACAATGAGCAGTTCTTC
CDR3 protein: CAWNFGGVAVYNEQFF
clone size: once
CDR3 length: 16
J gene: TRBJ2-1
D gene: NA
V gene: TRBV30

CDR3 DNA: TGTGCCAGCTCAATTACCGTAGGGAGACAGGGTACCTACGAGCAGTACTTC
CDR3 protein: CASSITVGRQGTYEQYF
clone size: NA
CDR3 length: 17
J gene: TRBJ2-7
D gene: TRBD1
V gene: TRBV18

CDR3 DNA: TGTGCCAGCTCACCCGGACAGGGGGCGACAGGAAACACCATATATTTT
CDR3 protein: CASSPGQGATGNTIYF
clone size: NA
CDR3 length: 16
J gene: TRBJ1-3
D gene: TRBD1
V gene: TRBV18

CDR3 DNA: TGTGCCAGCAGCTTGGGGGTTGGAGGTTTAGTGGGTGGTGAAGCTTTCTTT
CDR3 protein: CASSLGVGGLVGGEAFF
clone size: NA
CDR3 length: 17
J gene: TRBJ1-1
D gene: NA
V gene: TRBV5-4

CDR3 DNA: TGCGCCAGCAGCTTGACAGGGGCCCGCACAGATACGCAGTATTTT
CDR3 protein: CASSLTGARTDTQYF
clone size: NA
CDR3 length: 15
J gene: TRBJ2-3
D gene: TRBD1
V gene: TRBV5-1

CDR3 DNA: TGCGCCAGCAGCCAAGACCGGTTCCAGGCTAGCACAGATACGCAGTATTTT
CDR3 protein: CASSQDRFQASTDTQYF
clone size: NA
CDR3 length: 17
J gene: TRBJ2-3
D gene: NA
V gene: TRBV4-3

CDR3 DNA: TGCAGTGCTATGACTGGACACGAGCAGTACTTC
CDR3 protein: CSAMTGHEQYF
clone size: NA
CDR3 length: 11
J gene: TRBJ2-7
D gene: NA
V gene: TRBV20-1

CDR3 DNA: TGTGCCAGCAGCCCGGCGGGATATTTTAGCTCCTACGAGCAGTACTTC
CDR3 protein: CASSPAGYFSSYEQYF
clone size: once
CDR3 length: 16
J gene: TRBJ2-7
D gene: NA
V gene: TRBV11-3

CDR3 DNA: TGTGCCAGCAGCTTAGGGCCAAGGACTAGCGGGAGCATACTTCCTCCCTACGAGCAGTACTTC
CDR3 protein: CASSLGPRTSGSILPPYEQYF
clone size: NA
CDR3 length: 21
J gene: TRBJ2-7
D gene: TRBD2
V gene: TRBV7-6

CDR3 DNA: TGTGCCAGCAGCTCCTACAGGACCGCCTACAATGAGCAGTTCTTC
CDR3 protein: CASSSYRTAYNEQFF
clone size: NA
CDR3 length: 15
J gene: TRBJ2-1
D gene: NA
V gene: TRBV7-3

CDR3 DNA: TGCGCCAGCAGCCAGGGACAGGGGGACGGAAACATTCAGTACTTC
CDR3 protein: CASSQGQGDGNIQYF
clone size: NA
CDR3 length: 15
J gene: TRBJ2-4
D gene: TRBD1
V gene: TRBV5-1

CDR3 DNA: TGTGCCAGCAGTCCTTGGACAGGGGAAGAGACCCAGTACTTC
CDR3 protein: CASSPWTGEETQYF
clone size: NA
CDR3 length: 14
J gene: TRBJ2-5
D gene: TRBD1
V gene: TRBV28

CDR3 DNA: TGTGCCAGCAGTGCCGCTGGACTGGGACTAGCGGGAACTAGCACAGATACGCAGTATTTT
CDR3 protein: CASSAAGLGLAGTSTDTQYF
clone size: once
CDR3 length: 20
J gene: TRBJ2-3
D gene: TRBD2
V gene: TRBV28

CDR3 DNA: TGCAGCGTTGGCGGACAGCACTACGAGCAGTACTTC
CDR3 protein: CSVGGQHYEQYF
clone size: NA
CDR3 length: 12
J gene: TRBJ2-7
D gene: NA
V gene: TRBV29-1

CDR3 DNA: TGTGCCAGTCTATTTGAGGGGGCGGAAGCTTTCTTT
CDR3 protein: CASLFEGAEAFF
clone size: NA
CDR3 length: 12
J gene: TRBJ1-1
D gene: TRBD1
V gene: TRBV19

CDR3 DNA: TGTGCCAGCACTTGGGCAGGCCCCCCTTATGGCTACACCTTC
CDR3 protein: CASTWAGPPYGYTF
clone size: NA
CDR3 length: 14
J gene: TRBJ1-2
D gene: NA
V gene: TRBV2

CDR3 DNA: TGTGCCAGCAGCCGCCTGGCCTTCTCCTACGAGCAGTACTTC
CDR3 protein: CASSRLAFSYEQYF
clone size: once
CDR3 length: 14
J gene: TRBJ2-7
D gene: NA
V gene: TRBV7-2

CDR3 DNA: TGCGCCAGCAGCTTGGAGGTGGGAGGATTGGTCGAGCAGTACTTC
CDR3 protein: CASSLEVGGLVEQYF
clone size: NA
CDR3 length: 15
J gene: TRBJ2-7
D gene: NA
V gene: TRBV5-1

CDR3 DNA: TGCGCCAGCAGTCAATCTTTCCTCGTAGAGACCCAGTACTTC
CDR3 protein: CASSQSFLVETQYF
clone size: NA
CDR3 length: 14
J gene: TRBJ2-5
D gene: NA
V gene: TRBV23-1

CDR3 DNA: TGTGCCAGCAGGACGACAGATACGCAGTATTTT
CDR3 protein: CASRTTDTQYF
clone size: once
CDR3 length: 11
J gene: TRBJ2-3
D gene: NA
V gene: TRBV5-8

CDR3 DNA: TGCGCCAGCAGTGACCCTGGGACAGGGACGTACTTC
CDR3 protein: CASSDPGTGTYF
clone size: NA
CDR3 length: 12
J gene: TRBJ2-7
D gene: TRBD1
V gene: TRBV5-1

CDR3 DNA: TGCGCCAGCAACCTCCAGGAGGGGGGGATCTATGGCTACACCTTC
CDR3 protein: CASNLQEGGIYGYTF
clone size: NA
CDR3 length: 15
J gene: TRBJ1-2
D gene: NA
V gene: TRBV4-1

CDR3 DNA: TGTGCCAGCAGTACCGGGACAGGGGATGAGACCCAGTACTTC
CDR3 protein: CASSTGTGDETQYF
clone size: NA
CDR3 length: 14
J gene: TRBJ2-5
D gene: TRBD1
V gene: TRBV2

CDR3 DNA: TGTGCCAGCAGCCCTACGACAGCCTACGAGCAGTACTTC
CDR3 protein: CASSPTTAYEQYF
clone size: NA
CDR3 length: 13
J gene: TRBJ2-7
D gene: NA
V gene: TRBV7-3

CDR3 DNA: TGTGCCAGCAGCCTCCCTTATGAGGGCTACACCTTC
CDR3 protein: CASSLPYEGYTF
clone size: NA
CDR3 length: 12
J gene: TRBJ1-2
D gene: NA
V gene: TRBV5-4

CDR3 DNA: TGTGCCAGCTGGGGGGCAGCTCCAACCTCCGATGGCTACACCTTC
CDR3 protein: CASWGAAPTSDGYTF
clone size: NA
CDR3 length: 15
J gene: TRBJ1-2
D gene: NA
V gene: TRBV27

CDR3 DNA: TGTGCCAGCAGCGCCCGACTCGAAAGCACAGATACGCAGTATTTT
CDR3 protein: CASSARLESTDTQYF
clone size: NA
CDR3 length: 15
J gene: TRBJ2-3
D gene: NA
V gene: TRBV9

CDR3 DNA: TGTGCCAGCAGCCAATCCTGGCAGGGCGCTGAAGCTTTCTTT
CDR3 protein: CASSQSWQGAEAFF
clone size: NA
CDR3 length: 14
J gene: TRBJ1-1
D gene: NA
V gene: TRBV16

CDR3 DNA: TGTGCCAGCAGACCAGTGCCCCGGGACACTGAAGCTTTCTTT
CDR3 protein: CASRPVPRDTEAFF
clone size: NA
CDR3 length: 14
J gene: TRBJ1-1
D gene: NA
V gene: TRBV28

CDR3 DNA: TGTGCCAGCTCACCACTTACCTGGGCAGATGAAGAGACCCAGTACTTC
CDR3 protein: CASSPLTWADEETQYF
clone size: NA
CDR3 length: 16
J gene: TRBJ2-5
D gene: NA
V gene: TRBV18

CDR3 DNA: TGTGCCAGTAGTATAGGCGGGAGGGCCACAGATACGCAGTATTTT
CDR3 protein: CASSIGGRATDTQYF
clone size: NA
CDR3 length: 15
J gene: TRBJ2-3
D gene: TRBD2
V gene: TRBV19

CDR3 DNA: TGTGCCAGCAGCGTGACTGATTACGAGCAGTACTTC
CDR3 protein: CASSVTDYEQYF
clone size: NA
CDR3 length: 12
J gene: TRBJ2-7
D gene: NA
V gene: TRBV7-6

CDR3 DNA: TGTGCCAGCAGCCCAGGGAACTCCTACAATGAGCAGTTCTTC
CDR3 protein: CASSPGNSYNEQFF
clone size: NA
CDR3 length: 14
J gene: TRBJ2-1
D gene: NA
V gene: TRBV11-1

CDR3 DNA: TGTGCCAGCCGGGACACCGCCACAGATACGCAGTATTTT
CDR3 protein: CASRDTATDTQYF
clone size: once
CDR3 length: 13
J gene: TRBJ2-3
D gene: NA
V gene: TRBV19

CDR3 DNA: TGTGCCAGCAGTTCCACGGGACTAGCGGTTCTAACCCACGAGCAGTACTTC
CDR3 protein: CASSSTGLAVLTHEQYF
clone size: NA
CDR3 length: 17
J gene: TRBJ2-7
D gene: TRBD2
V gene: TRBV27

CDR3 DNA: TGTGCCAGCAGCCCCACCGAAGGGCGGCACTCCTACGAGCAGTACTTC
CDR3 protein: CASSPTEGRHSYEQYF
clone size: NA
CDR3 length: 16
J gene: TRBJ2-7
D gene: NA
V gene: TRBV11-2